This TCR beta chain was identified during a study of blood T cell repertoires in COVID-19. At the level of the study: Samples came from the United States, Italy and Spain, spanning acute and convalescent COVID-19. T cells, B-cell-depleted T cells, or PBMCs provided the cDNA or gDNA that served as material.

This CDR3 is built from 14 residues. CDR1 is SGHRS and CDR2 is YFSETQ in the germline V gene. Trimming pared 7 bases from V and 5 bases from J, leaving 15 bases between. This clone was recorded only once. Source study methods: Scientists estimated how many nucleated cells there were by amplifying reference gene primers. Produced via immunoSEQ multiplex PCR; TCRdb's table is partial and in-frame only. V and J calls plus clone size are reproduced from that table; the DNA served to infer D and trimming. Of approximately 100,000 clones in the sample, around 85% were seen once. The specimen was peripheral blood. The sequence derives from a man between 70 and 80 years old with active or convalescent COVID-19. This chain links TRBV5-1 with TRBJ2-2; maybe TRBD2 (5 bases). The DNA for the CDR3 is TGCGCCAGCGCGGCGGGCCATAATACCGGGGAGCTGTTTTTT. Protein sequence: CASAAGHNTGELFF.